The clone carrying this T cell receptor (beta chain) was observed at least ten times. The time point: patch test 1, 2 weeks after DPC sensitization. The treatment: therapeutic diphenylcyclopropenone sensitization with weekly scalp DPC. Researchers sampled blood before each patch test went on. Methods used by the authors: A typical sample had some 87,000 TCRs, with roughly 23,224 to 690,600 overall. TCRdb processed the RACE reads anew with MiXCR; each CDR3 protein has one entry. The V and J calls here are based on TCRdb, not the publication. The sample shows roughly 160,000 distinct CDR3 sequences, roughly 14% of them seen only once. The V gene lost 2 bases and the J gene lost 8 bases, with 7 bases spanning the gap. CDR3 length equals 12 residues. Germline V lookup: CDR1 ENHRY, CDR2 SYGVKD. The data were taken from a study of human T cells and chemical hapten exposure. Overall study context: While the approximately 25-week study was under way, patients received diphenylcyclopropenone on the scalp every week. Alopecia universalis, totalis or areata was present in patients who were mostly female.

The sequences come from whole blood, collected in connection with sensitization to the hapten diphenylcyclopropenone (DPC). The chain joins TRBV10-3 to TRBJ1-5; D call uncertain. This receptor was identified in a woman in her 30s with alopecia areata. Some clones in this sample may be carry-over from other donors' samples. This CDR3 is CAISEAGEPQHF. In DNA form, the CDR3 reads TGTGCCATCAGTGAGGCAGGTGAGCCCCAGCATTTT.